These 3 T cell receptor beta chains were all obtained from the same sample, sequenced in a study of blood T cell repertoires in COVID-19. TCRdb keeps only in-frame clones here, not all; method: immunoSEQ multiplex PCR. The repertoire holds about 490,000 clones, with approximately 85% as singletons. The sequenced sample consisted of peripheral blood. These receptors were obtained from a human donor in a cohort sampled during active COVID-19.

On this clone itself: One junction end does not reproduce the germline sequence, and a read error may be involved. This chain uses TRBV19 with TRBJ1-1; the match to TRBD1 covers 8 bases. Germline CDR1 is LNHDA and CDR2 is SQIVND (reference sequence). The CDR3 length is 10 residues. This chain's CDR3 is CASRGGQVRF. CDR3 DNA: TGTGCCAGTAGGGGGGGACAGGTCCGTTTT.

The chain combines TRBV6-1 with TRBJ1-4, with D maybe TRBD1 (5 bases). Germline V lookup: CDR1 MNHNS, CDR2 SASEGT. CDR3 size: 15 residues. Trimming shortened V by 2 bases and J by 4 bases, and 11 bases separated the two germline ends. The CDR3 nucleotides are TGTGCCAGCAGTGAAATCCGGCAGGGTAATGAAAAACTGTTTTTT. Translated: CASSEIRQGNEKLFF.

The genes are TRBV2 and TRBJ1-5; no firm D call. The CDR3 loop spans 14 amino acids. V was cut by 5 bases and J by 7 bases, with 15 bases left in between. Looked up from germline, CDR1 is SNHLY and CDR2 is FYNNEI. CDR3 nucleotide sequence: TGTGCCAGCAGTTGGGATCCTGGGAGGCAGCCCCAGCATTTT. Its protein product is CASSWDPGRQPQHF. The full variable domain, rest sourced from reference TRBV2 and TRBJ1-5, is EPEVTQTPSHQVTQMGQEVILRCVPISNHLYFYWYRQILGQKVEFLVSFYNNEISEKSEIFDDQFSVERPDGSNFTLKIRSTKLEDSAMYFCASSWDPGRQPQHFGDGTRLSIL.